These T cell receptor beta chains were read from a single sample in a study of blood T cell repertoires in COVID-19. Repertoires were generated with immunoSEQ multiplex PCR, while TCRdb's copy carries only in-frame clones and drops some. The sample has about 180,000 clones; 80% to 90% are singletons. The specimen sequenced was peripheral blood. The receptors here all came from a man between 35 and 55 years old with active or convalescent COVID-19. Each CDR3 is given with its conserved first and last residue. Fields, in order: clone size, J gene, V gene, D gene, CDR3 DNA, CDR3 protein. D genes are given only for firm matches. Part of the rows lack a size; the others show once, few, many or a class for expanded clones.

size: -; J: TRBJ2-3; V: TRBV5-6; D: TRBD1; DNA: TGTGCCAGCAGCACGGACAGGGGTGGCACAGATACGCAGTATTTT; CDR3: CASSTDRGGTDTQYF
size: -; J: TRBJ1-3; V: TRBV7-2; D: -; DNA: TGTGCCAGCAGCTTAGCTAGGGGCGCGGGAGGAAACACCATATATTTT; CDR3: CASSLARGAGGNTIYF
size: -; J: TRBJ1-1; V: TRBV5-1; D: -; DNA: TGCGCCAGCAGCTTGGCGGGGGTAATCACTGAAGCTTTCTTT; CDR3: CASSLAGVITEAFF
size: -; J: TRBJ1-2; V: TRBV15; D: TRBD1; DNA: TGTGCCACCAGCAGAGACAGGGGGATGTATGGCTACACCTTC; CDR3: CATSRDRGMYGYTF
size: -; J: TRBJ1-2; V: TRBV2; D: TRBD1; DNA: TGTGCCAGACAGACAGGGTCGGACTATGGCTACACCTTC; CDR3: CARQTGSDYGYTF
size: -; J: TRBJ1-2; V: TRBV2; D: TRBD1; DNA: TGTGCCAGCAGTGCCCCGGGACAGCCTAACTATGGCTACACCTTC; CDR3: CASSAPGQPNYGYTF
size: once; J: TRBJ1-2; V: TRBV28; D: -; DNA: TGTGCCAGCAGTTCCCAGGGCCAAGGGGGCTACACCTTC; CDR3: CASSSQGQGGYTF
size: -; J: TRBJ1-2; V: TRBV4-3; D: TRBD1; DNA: TGCGCCAGCAGCCAAGATGCCCGTCGGGGACAGAGCTATGGCTACACCTTC; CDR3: CASSQDARRGQSYGYTF
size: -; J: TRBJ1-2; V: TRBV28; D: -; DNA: TGTGCCAGCAGTTCCCCGCAGGTAGCTAACTATGGCTACACCTTC; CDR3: CASSSPQVANYGYTF
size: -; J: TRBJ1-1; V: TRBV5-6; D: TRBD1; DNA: TGTGCCAGCAGGTACGGGACAGGGGGAACTGAAGCTTTCTTT; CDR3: CASRYGTGGTEAFF
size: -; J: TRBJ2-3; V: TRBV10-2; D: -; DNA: TGCGCCAGCAGTGAAAGTACAGTTAGCACAGATACGCAGTATTTT; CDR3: CASSESTVSTDTQYF
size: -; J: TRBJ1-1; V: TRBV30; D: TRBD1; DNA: TGTGCCTGGGGGGTAGGACAGGGGAGTACTGAAGCTTTCTTT; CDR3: CAWGVGQGSTEAFF
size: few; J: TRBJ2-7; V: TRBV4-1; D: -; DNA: TGCGCCAGCAGCCAAATCAGGGGCTCCTACGAGCAGTACTTC; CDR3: CASSQIRGSYEQYF
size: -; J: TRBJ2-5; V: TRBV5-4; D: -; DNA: TGTGCCAGCAGCTTAGGGGCTCAAGAGACCCAGTACTTC; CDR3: CASSLGAQETQYF
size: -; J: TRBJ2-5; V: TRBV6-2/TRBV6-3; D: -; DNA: TGTGCCAGCAGCCTCAGAGAGACCCAGTACTTC; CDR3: CASSLRETQYF
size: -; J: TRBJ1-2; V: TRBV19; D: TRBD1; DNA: TGTGCCAGTAGGCAACCCGGGACAGGGAACGGCGGCTATGGCTACACCTTC; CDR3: CASRQPGTGNGGYGYTF
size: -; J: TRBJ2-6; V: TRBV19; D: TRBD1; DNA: TGTGCCAGTAGTATAGCGGGGACAGATCTGGGGGCCAACGTCCTGACTTTC; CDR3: CASSIAGTDLGANVLTF
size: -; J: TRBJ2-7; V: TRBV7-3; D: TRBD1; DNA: TGTGCCAGCAGCTCAGGGACAGGCGAGCAGTACTTC; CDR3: CASSSGTGEQYF
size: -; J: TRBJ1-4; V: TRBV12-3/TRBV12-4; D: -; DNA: TGTGCCAGCAGCTTGGACAGCTCCAAACTGTTTTTT; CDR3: CASSLDSSKLFF
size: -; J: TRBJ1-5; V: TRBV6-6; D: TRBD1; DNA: TGTGCCAGCAGACCCGGGACAGGGGCCTTGCAGCCCCAGCATTTT; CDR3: CASRPGTGALQPQHF
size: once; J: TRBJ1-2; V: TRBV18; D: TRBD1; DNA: TGTGCCAGCTCGGATACAGGGGTCTACACCTTC; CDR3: CASSDTGVYTF
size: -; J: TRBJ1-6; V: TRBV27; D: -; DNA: TGTGCCAGCAACGCCAAACCGAGCTCCTATAATTCACCCCTCCACTTT; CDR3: CASNAKPSSYNSPLHF
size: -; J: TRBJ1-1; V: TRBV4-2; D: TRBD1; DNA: TGTGCCAGCAGCCAAATAGACAGGGCCAACGGTGAAGCTTTCTTT; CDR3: CASSQIDRANGEAFF